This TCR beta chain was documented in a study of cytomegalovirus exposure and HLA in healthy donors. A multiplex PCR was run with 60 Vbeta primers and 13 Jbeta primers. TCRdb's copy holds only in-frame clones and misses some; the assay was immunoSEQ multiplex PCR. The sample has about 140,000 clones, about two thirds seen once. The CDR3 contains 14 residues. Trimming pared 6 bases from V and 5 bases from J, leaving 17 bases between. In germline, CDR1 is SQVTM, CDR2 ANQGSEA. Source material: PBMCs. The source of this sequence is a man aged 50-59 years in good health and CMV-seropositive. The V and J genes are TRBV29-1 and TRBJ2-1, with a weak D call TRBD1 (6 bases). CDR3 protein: CSVRAPGQHNEQFF. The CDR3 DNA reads TGCAGCGTGCGGGCCCCAGGACAGCACAATGAGCAGTTCTTC.